Following are 9 T cell receptor beta chains from one sample sequenced in a study of PD-L1 blockade in urothelial cancer. This table comes from immunoSEQ multiplex PCR, and its TCRdb copy is limited to in-frame clones, with some not included. The sample holds 40,000 to 50,000 clones, about 81% seen once. Regarding time point: pretreatment peripheral blood. Sequencing was performed on PBMCs, taken around atezolizumab (anti-PD-L1) treatment. These receptors were obtained from a man aged 65 to 85 with urothelial cancer.

V is TRBV29-1 and J is TRBJ1-2; possibly TRBD1 for D (5 bases). The CDR3 consists of 13 residues. The germline gives CDR1 SQVTM, CDR2 ANQGSEA. V lost 6 bases to trimming and J lost 2 bases, with 13 bases between them. In DNA form, the CDR3 reads TGCAGCGTGACAGACAGCCCCAACTATGGCTACACCTTC. Translation: CSVTDSPNYGYTF.

The chain combines TRBV25-1 with TRBJ2-2; possible D gene TRBD1, 5 bases. Germline assignment: CDR1 MGHDK and CDR2 SYGVNS. The CDR3 totals 16 residues. The V and J ends lost 6 bases and 4 bases respectively, with 18 bases between them. The CDR3 protein is CASSGGRGLGTGELFF. The CDR3 DNA sequence: TGTGCCAGCAGCGGCGGAAGGGGCCTCGGCACCGGGGAGCTGTTTTTT.

The genes are TRBV27 and TRBJ2-7; 10 bases align to TRBD1. The CDR3 spans 14 residues. V shed 6 bases and J 7 bases; nucleotides not matched to a gene: 9. Germline V gene lookup returns CDR1 MNHEY and CDR2 SMNVEV (reference sequence). The CDR3 sequence: CASRVGQGVWEQYF. In DNA, the CDR3 is TGTGCCAGCAGGGTAGGACAGGGGGTTTGGGAGCAGTACTTC.

The V and J genes are TRBV5-5 and TRBJ1-2; no clear D gene. CDR1 SGHKS and CDR2 YYEKEE come from the germline V gene (reference sequence). The ends were cut back, 4 bases at V and 4 bases at J, with 29 bases in the middle. The CDR3 length is 19 residues. The CDR3 coding sequence is TGTGCCAGCAGCGCCCGACCTGACAATGCACTCGGTAGACGCTATGGCTACACCTTC. Translating gives CASSARPDNALGRRYGYTF.

This clone was seen just once. The chain links TRBV18 to TRBJ2-2; TRBD2 agrees at 13 bases. CDR3 length equals 18 residues. J gave up 0 bases and V 3 bases, and 4 bases lay outside the gene matches. The germline gives CDR1 KGHSH, CDR2 LQKENI. The CDR3: CASSPGTSGTSNTGELFF. The CDR3 DNA sequence: TGTGCCAGCTCACCCGGGACTAGCGGGACCTCGAACACCGGGGAGCTGTTTTTT.

The chain combines TRBV5-6 with TRBJ2-5; D possibly corresponds to TRBD2 (5 bases). Trimming stripped 4 bases from V and 1 base from J, with 17 bases between. There are 16 residues in the CDR3. Per the germline V gene, CDR1 is SGHDT and CDR2 is YYEEEE. CDR3: CASSTRTEDFQETQYF. CDR3 DNA: TGTGCCAGCAGCACAAGGACGGAGGATTTCCAAGAGACCCAGTACTTC.

This chain uses TRBV27 with TRBJ2-1, with 10 positions matching TRBD2. Looked up from germline, CDR1 is MNHEY and CDR2 is SMNVEV (reference sequence). V shed 3 bases, J shed 4 bases, and the junction held 9 bases outside the gene matches. The CDR3 totals 17 residues. CDR3 nucleotides: TGTGCCAGCAGTTTGGCTAGCGGGAGAGTGGGGTACAATGAGCAGTTCTTC. Translating it yields CASSLASGRVGYNEQFF.

The chain carries TRBV6-1 and TRBJ2-1, with D hard to call. In germline, CDR1 is MNHNS, CDR2 SASEGT. The CDR3 consists of 12 residues. Trimming removed 3 bases from V and 4 bases from J, with 4 bases in between. This CDR3 is CASSERYNEQFF. CDR3 coding DNA: TGTGCCAGCAGTGAGCGATACAATGAGCAGTTCTTC.

CDR3 bases: TGTGCCAGTAGTATAGGCGGAGCCCAAGAGACCCAGTACTTC. It is translated as CASSIGGAQETQYF. This rearrangement joins TRBV19 to TRBJ2-5; no definite D call. Trimming removed 1 base from V and 1 base from J, with 7 bases in between. The CDR3 covers 14 residues. Germline assignment: CDR1 LNHDA and CDR2 SQIVND (reference sequence). Full variable domain (missing parts from reference TRBV19 and TRBJ2-5): DGGITQSPKYLFRKEGQNVTLSCEQNLNHDAMYWYRQDPGQGLRLIYYSQIVNDFQKGDIAEGYSVSREKKESFPLTVTSAQKNPTAFYLCASSIGGAQETQYFGPGTRLLVL.